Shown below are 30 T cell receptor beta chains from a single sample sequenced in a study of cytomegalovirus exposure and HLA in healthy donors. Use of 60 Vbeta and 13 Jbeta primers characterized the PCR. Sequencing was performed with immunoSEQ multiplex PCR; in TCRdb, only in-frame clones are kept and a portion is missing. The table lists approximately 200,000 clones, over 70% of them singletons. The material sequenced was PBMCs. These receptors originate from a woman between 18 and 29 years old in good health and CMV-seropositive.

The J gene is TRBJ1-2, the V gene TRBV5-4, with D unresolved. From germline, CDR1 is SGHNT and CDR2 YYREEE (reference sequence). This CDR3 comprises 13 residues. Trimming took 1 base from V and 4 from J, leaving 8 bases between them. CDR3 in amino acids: CASSLSAGYGYTF. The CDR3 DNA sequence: TGTGCCAGCAGCTTGTCGGCAGGCTATGGCTACACCTTC.

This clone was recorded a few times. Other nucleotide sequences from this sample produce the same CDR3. CDR3 loop: CASSLGLDISRGGTEAFF. CDR3 DNA: TGTGCCAGCAGCTTGGGACTCGACATCTCGAGAGGTGGCACTGAAGCTTTCTTT. This chain connects TRBV7-9 to TRBJ1-1; tentatively, D is TRBD1 (5 bases). CDR1 and CDR2 (germline): SEHNR, FQNEAQ (reference sequence). This CDR3 has 18 amino acids. V shed 3 bases and J shed 4 bases, with 24 bases lying between them.

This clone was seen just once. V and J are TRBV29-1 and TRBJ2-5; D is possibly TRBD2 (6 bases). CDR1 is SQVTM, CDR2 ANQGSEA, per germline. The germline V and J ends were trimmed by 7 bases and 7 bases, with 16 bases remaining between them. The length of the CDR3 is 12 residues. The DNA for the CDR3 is TGCAGCGCCGGGTCCTTCGGGGGGACCCAGTACTTC. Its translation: CSAGSFGGTQYF.

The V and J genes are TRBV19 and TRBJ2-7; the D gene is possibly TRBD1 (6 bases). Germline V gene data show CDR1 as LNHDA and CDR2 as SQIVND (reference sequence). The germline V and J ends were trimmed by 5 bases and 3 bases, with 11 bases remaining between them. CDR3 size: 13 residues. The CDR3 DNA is TGTGCCAGTAGTGGAACAGGGTTCTACGAGCAGTACTTC. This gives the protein CASSGTGFYEQYF. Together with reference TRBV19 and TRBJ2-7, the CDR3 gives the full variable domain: DGGITQSPKYLFRKEGQNVTLSCEQNLNHDAMYWYRQDPGQGLRLIYYSQIVNDFQKGDIAEGYSVSREKKESFPLTVTSAQKNPTAFYLCASSGTGFYEQYFGPGTRLTVT.

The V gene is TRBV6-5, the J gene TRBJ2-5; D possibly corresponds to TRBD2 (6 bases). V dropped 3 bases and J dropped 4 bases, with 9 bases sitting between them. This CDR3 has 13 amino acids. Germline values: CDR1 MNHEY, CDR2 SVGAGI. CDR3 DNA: TGTGCCAGCAGTTATGGGCGGGGAGAGACCCAGTACTTC. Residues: CASSYGRGETQYF.

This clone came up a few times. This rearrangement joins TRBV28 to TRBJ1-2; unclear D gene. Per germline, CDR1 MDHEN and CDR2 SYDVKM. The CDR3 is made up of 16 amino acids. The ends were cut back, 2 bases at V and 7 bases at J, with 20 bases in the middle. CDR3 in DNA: TGTGCCAGCAGTTTAGCCTCTACCCGGAGGGCGGTTGGCTACACCTTC. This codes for CASSLASTRRAVGYTF.

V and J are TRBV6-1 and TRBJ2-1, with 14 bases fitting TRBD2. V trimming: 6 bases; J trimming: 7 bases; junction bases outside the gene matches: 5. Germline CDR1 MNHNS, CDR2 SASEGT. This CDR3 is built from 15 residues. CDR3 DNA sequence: TGTGCCAGCAGCAGACTAGCGGGGGGGCAAAATGAGCAGTTCTTC. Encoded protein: CASSRLAGGQNEQFF.

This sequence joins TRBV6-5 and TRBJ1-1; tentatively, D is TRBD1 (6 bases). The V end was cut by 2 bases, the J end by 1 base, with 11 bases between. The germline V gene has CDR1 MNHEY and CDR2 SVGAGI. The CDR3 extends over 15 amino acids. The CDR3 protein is CASSYSRDTNTEAFF. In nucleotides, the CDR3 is TGTGCCAGCAGTTACAGTCGGGACACGAACACTGAAGCTTTCTTT.

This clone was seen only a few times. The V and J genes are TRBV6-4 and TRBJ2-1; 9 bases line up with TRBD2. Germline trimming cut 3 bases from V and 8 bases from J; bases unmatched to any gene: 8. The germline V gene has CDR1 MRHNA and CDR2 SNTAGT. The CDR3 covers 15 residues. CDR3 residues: CASSEGTSPPDEQFF. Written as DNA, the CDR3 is TGTGCCAGCAGTGAGGGGACTAGCCCCCCGGATGAGCAGTTCTTC.

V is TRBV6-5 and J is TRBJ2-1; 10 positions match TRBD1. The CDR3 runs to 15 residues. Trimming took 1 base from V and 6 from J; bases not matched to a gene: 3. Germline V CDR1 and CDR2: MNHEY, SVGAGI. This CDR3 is CASSYLGQGINEQFF. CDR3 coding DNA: TGTGCCAGCAGTTACTTGGGACAGGGGATCAATGAGCAGTTCTTC.

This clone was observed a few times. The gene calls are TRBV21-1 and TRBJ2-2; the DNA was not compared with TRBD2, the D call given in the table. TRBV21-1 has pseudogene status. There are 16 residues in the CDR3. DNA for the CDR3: TGTGCCAGCAGCTACGGGGGGGCTAAGAACACCGGGGAGCTGTTTTTT. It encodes CASSYGGAKNTGELFF.

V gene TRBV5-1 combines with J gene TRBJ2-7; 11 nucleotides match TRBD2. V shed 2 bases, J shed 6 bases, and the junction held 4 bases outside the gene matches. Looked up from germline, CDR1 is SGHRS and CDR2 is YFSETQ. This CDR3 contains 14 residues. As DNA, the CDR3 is TGCGCCAGCAGCTTAGGGACTAGCGGTCGCGAGCAGTACTTC. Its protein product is CASSLGTSGREQYF.

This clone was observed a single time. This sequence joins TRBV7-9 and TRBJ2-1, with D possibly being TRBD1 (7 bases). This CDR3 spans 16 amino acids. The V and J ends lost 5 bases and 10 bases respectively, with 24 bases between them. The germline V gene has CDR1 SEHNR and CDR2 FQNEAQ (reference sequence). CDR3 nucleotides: TGTGCCAGCAGCCCAATCGGGGGACCCCAGGGGGTAGAGCAGTTCTTC. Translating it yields CASSPIGGPQGVEQFF.

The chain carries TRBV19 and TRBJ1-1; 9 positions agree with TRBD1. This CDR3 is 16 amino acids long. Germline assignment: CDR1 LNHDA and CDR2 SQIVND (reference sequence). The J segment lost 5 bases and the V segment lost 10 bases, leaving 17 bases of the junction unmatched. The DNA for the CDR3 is TGTGCCACTAGGAGGGGGGCGACAGGGGGATGGACTGAAGCTTTCTTT. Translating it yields CATRRGATGGWTEAFF. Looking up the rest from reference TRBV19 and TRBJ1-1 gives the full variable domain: DGGITQSPKYLFRKEGQNVTLSCEQNLNHDAMYWYRQDPGQGLRLIYYSQIVNDFQKGDIAEGYSVSREKKESFPLTVTSAQKNPTAFYLCATRRGATGGWTEAFFGQGTRLTVV.

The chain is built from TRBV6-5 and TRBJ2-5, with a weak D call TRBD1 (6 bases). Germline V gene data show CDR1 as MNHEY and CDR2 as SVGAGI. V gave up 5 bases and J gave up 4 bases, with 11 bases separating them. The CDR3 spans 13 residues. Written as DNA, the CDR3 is TGTGCCAGCAGTCGGCAGGGGCGAGAGACCCAGTACTTC. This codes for CASSRQGRETQYF.

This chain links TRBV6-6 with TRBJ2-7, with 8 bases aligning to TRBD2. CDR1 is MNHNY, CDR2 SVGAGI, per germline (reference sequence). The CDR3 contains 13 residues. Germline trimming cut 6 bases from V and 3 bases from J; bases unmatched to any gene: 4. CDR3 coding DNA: TGTGCCAGCAGCGCGGGGGGAGTCTACGAGCAGTACGTC. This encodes CASSAGGVYEQYV.

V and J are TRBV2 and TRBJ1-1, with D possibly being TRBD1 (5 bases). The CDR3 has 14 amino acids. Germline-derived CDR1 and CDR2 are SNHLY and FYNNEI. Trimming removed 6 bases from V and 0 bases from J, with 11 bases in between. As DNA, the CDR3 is TGTGCCAGCAGCGTGGGGGGGGTGAACACTGAAGCTTTCTTT. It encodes CASSVGGVNTEAFF. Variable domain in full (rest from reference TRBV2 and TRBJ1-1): EPEVTQTPSHQVTQMGQEVILRCVPISNHLYFYWYRQILGQKVEFLVSFYNNEISEKSEIFDDQFSVERPDGSNFTLKIRSTKLEDSAMYFCASSVGGVNTEAFFGQGTRLTVV.

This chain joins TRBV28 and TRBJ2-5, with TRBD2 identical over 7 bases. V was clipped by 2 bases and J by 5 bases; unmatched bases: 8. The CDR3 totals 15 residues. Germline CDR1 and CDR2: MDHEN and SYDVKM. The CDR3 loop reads CASSLGGGVVETQYF. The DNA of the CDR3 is TGTGCCAGCAGTTTAGGTGGGGGGGTCGTCGAGACCCAGTACTTC.

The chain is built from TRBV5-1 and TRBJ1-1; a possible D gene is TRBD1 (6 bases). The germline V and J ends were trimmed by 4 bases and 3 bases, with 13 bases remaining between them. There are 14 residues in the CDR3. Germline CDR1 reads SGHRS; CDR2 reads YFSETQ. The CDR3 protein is CASSPGDTYTEAFF. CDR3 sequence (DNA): TGCGCCAGCAGCCCCGGGGACACGTACACTGAAGCTTTCTTT.

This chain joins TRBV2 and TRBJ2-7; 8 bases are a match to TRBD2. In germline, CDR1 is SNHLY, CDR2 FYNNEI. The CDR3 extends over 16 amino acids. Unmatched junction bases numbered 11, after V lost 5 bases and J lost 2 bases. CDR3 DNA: TGTGCCAGCAGTTGGATTAGCGGGGCTCATACCTACGAGCAGTACTTC. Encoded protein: CASSWISGAHTYEQYF. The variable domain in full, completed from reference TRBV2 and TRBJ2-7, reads EPEVTQTPSHQVTQMGQEVILRCVPISNHLYFYWYRQILGQKVEFLVSFYNNEISEKSEIFDDQFSVERPDGSNFTLKIRSTKLEDSAMYFCASSWISGAHTYEQYFGPGTRLTVT.

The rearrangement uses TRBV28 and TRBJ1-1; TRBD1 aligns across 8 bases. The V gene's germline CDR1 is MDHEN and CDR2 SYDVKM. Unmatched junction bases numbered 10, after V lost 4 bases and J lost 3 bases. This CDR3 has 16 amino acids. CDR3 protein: CASSSGGADRDTEAFF. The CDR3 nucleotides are TGTGCCAGCAGTTCAGGGGGCGCGGATAGGGACACTGAAGCTTTCTTT.

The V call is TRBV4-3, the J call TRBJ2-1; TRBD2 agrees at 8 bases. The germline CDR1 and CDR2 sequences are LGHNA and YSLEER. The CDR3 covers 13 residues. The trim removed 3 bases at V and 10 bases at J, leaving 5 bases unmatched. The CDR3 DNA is TGCGCCAGCAGCCAGAGGGTAGCGGGGGAGCAGTTCTTC. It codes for CASSQRVAGEQFF.

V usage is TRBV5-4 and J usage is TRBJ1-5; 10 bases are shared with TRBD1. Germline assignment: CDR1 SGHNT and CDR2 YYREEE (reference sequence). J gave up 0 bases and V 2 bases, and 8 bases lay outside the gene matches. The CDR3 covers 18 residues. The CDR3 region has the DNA TGTGCCAGCAGCTTCGGGGGACAGGGGCGGAATAGCAATCAGCCCCAGCATTTT. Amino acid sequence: CASSFGGQGRNSNQPQHF.

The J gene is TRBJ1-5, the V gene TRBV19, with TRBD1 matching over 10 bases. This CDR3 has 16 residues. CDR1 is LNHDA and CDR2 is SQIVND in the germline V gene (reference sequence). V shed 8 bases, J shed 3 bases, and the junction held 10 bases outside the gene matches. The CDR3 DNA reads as TGTGCCAGTCGAGAGGGACAGGGGCGGGACAATCAGCCCCAGCATTTT. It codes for CASREGQGRDNQPQHF.

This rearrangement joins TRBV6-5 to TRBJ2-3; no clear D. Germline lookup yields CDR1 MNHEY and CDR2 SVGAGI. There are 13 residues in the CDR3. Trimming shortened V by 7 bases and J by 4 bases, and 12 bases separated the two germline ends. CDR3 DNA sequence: TGTGCCAGCACTCGTCTTAGATCAGATACGCAGTATTTT. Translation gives CASTRLRSDTQYF.

The CDR3: CASPGVSGANVLTF. The CDR3 nucleotides read TGTGCCAGTCCCGGGGTCTCTGGGGCCAACGTCCTGACTTTC. The J gene is TRBJ2-6, the V gene TRBV28; the D gene is possibly TRBD2 (5 bases). The V gene's germline CDR1 is MDHEN and CDR2 SYDVKM. Trimming shortened V by 9 bases and J by 0 bases, and 9 bases separated the two germline ends. CDR3 length equals 14 residues.

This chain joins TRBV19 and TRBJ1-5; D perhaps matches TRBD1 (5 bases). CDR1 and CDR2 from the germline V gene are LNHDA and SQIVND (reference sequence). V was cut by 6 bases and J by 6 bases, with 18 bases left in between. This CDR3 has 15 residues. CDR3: CASSLGHGSGQPQHF. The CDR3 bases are TGTGCCAGTAGCCTAGGACACGGGAGCGGTCAGCCCCAGCATTTT.

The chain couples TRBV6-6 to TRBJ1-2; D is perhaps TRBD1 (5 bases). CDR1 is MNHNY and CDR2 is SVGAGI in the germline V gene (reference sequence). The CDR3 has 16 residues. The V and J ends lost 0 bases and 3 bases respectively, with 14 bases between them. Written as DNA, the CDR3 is TGTGCCAGCAGTTACTCGCCAAGGGGCGCCGACTATGGCTACACCTTC. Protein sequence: CASSYSPRGADYGYTF.

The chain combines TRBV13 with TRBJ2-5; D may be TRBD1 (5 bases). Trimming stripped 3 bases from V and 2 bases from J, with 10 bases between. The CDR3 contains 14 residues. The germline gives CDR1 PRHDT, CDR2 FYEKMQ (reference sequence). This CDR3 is CASSFVTAQETQYF. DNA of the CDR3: TGTGCCAGCAGCTTTGTGACAGCTCAAGAGACCCAGTACTTC.

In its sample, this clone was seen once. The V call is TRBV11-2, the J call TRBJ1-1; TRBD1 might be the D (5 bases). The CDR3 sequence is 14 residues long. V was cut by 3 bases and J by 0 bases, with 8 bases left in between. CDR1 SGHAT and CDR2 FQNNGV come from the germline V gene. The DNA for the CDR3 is TGTGCCAGCAGCTTCTCAGGGATGAACACTGAAGCTTTCTTT. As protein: CASSFSGMNTEAFF.